This T cell receptor (beta chain) is from a study of blood T cell repertoires in COVID-19. Study background: Specimens from acute and convalescent COVID-19 originated in the United States, Italy and Spain.

V lost 0 bases and J lost 4, with 10 bases in between. Germline CDR1 SGHDN, CDR2 FVKESK. This CDR3 region has 14 residues. Study processing details: Reference gene primers were amplified, and this amplification served to estimate nucleated cell counts. This table comes from immunoSEQ multiplex PCR, and its TCRdb copy is limited to in-frame clones, with some not included. That table is the source of V, J and clone size, and D and trimming were worked out from the DNA. The sample contains around 200,000 clones, 83% of which appear only once. V is TRBV14 and J is TRBJ2-7, with D maybe TRBD2 (6 bases). This clonotype was obtained from a woman between 40 and 55 years old with active or convalescent COVID-19. Material for sequencing was peripheral blood. The CDR3 sequence is CASSQEGDWYEQYF. In DNA, the CDR3 is TGTGCCAGCAGCCAAGAAGGGGACTGGTACGAGCAGTACTTC. Combining the CDR3 with reference TRBV14 and TRBJ2-7 gives the whole variable domain EAGVTQFPSHSVIEKGQTVTLRCDPISGHDNLYWYRRVMGKEIKFLLHFVKESKQDESGMPNNRFLAERTGGTYSTLKVQPAELEDSGVYFCASSQEGDWYEQYFGPGTRLTVT.